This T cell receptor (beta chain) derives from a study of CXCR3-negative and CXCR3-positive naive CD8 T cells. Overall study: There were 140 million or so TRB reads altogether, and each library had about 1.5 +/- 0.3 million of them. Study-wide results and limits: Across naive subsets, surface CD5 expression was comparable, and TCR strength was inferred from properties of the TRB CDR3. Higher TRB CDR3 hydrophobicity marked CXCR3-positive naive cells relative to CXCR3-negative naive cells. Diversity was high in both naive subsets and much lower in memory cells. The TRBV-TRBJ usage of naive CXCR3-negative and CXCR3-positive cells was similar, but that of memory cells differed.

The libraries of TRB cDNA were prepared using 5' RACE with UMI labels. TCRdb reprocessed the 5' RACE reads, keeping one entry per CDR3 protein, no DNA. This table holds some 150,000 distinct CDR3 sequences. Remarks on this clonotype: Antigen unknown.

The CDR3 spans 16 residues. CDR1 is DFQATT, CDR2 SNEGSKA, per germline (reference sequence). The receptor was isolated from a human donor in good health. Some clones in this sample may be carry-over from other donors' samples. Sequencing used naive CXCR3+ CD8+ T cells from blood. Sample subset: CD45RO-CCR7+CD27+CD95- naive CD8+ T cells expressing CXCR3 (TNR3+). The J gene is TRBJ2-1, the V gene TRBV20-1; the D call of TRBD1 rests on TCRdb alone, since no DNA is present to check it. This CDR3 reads CSATQGWGGVGDEQFF.